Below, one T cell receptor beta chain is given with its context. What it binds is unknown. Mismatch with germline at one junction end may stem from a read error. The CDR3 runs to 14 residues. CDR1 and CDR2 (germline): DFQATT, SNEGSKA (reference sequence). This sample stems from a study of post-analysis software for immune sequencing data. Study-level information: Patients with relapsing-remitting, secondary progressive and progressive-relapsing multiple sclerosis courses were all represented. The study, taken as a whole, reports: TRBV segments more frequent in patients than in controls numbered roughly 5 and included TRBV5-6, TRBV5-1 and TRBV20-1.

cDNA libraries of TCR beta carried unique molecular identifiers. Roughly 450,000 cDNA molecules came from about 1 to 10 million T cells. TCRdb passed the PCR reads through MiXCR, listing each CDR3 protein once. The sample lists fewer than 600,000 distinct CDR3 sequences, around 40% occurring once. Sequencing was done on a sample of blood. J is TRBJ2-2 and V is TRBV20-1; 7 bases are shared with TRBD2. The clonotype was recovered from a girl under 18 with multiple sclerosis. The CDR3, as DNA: TGCAGCGCTAGACGCGGGAGTGGCACCGGGGAGCTGTTTTTT. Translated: CSARRGSGTGELFF.